The rows below give T cell receptor beta chains drawn from one sample of a study of T-cell reconstitution after alpha-beta-depleted transplantation in children. TCRdb called the PCR reads again in MiXCR, with one record for every CDR3 protein. This table holds approximately 500,000 distinct CDR3 sequences, about 11% found once. Sequenced material: PBMCs, taken before TCRalphabeta/CD19-depleted stem cell transplant. The source of these receptors is a child younger than 10 with inherited bone marrow failure, due to receive a stem cell transplant. CDR3s include the opening cysteine and the closing phenylalanine or tryptophan. D genes are given only for firm matches. A row's size may be missing; if present it is once, few, many or a size class.

j_call	v_call	d_call	clone_size	cdr3_aa	cdr3_nt
TRBJ2-3	TRBV5-8	-	many	CASGRTRRGDTQYF	TGTGCCAGCGGACGGACTCGTAGAGGGGATACGCAGTATTTT
TRBJ2-7	TRBV7-8	-	-	CASSLPGFGYEQYF	TGTGCCAGCAGCTTACCAGGCTTTGGCTACGAGCAGTACTTC
TRBJ2-7	TRBV27	-	many	CASSLGRDFYEQYF	TGTGCCAGCAGTTTGGGGCGGGACTTCTACGAGCAGTACTTC
TRBJ2-1	TRBV15	-	many	CATSRLPTTPSLNEQFF	TGTGCCACCAGCAGACTCCCAACTACCCCCTCTTTGAATGAGCAGTTCTTC
TRBJ1-6	TRBV4-3	-	few	CASSQGSQNSPLHF	TGCGCCAGCAGCCAAGGCAGCCAGAATTCACCCCTCCACTTT
TRBJ2-5	TRBV28	-	many	CASSLRGLKTQYF	TGTGCCAGCAGTTTACGGGGGTTGAAGACCCAGTACTTC
TRBJ2-3	TRBV27	-	few	CASSLQGFTDTQYF	TGTGCCAGCAGTTTACAAGGGTTCACAGATACGCAGTATTTT
TRBJ2-7	TRBV28	-	few	CASRSRTSAYYEQYF	TGTGCCAGCAGGTCCCGGACCAGCGCTTACTACGAGCAGTACTTC
TRBJ1-1	TRBV25-1	-	many	CASLDIMNTEAFF	TGTGCCAGCCTGGACATAATGAACACTGAAGCTTTCTTT
TRBJ2-1	TRBV27	TRBD1	many	CAATRQGAYNEQFF	TGTGCCGCCACGAGACAGGGGGCTTACAATGAGCAGTTCTTC
TRBJ2-7	TRBV19	-	few	CASSEQQSSYEQYF	TGTGCCAGTAGTGAGCAGCAGTCCTCCTACGAGCAGTACTTC
TRBJ2-1	TRBV6-1	TRBD2	-	CASSDLAGDEQFF	TGTGCCAGCAGTGATTTAGCGGGAGATGAGCAGTTCTTC
TRBJ1-6	TRBV27	-	few	CASLTGGAGSPLHF	TGTGCCAGCCTCACCGGGGGCGCGGGATCACCCCTCCACTTT
TRBJ2-3	TRBV6-2/TRBV6-3	-	-	CASSPRHTQYF	TGTGCCAGCAGTCCCCGGCATACGCAGTATTTT
TRBJ1-1	TRBV2	-	few	CASMTGENTEAFF	TGTGCCAGCATGACGGGGGAGAACACTGAAGCTTTCTTT